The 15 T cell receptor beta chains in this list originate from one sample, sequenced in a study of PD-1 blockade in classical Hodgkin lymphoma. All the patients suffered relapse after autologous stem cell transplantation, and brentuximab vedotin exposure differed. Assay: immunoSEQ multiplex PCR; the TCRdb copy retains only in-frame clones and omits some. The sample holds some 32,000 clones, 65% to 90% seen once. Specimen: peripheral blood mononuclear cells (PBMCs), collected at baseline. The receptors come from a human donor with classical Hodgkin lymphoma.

CDR3 DNA: TGTGCCAGCAGTCTCGCGGGCGGTGAAAAACTGTTTTTT. This codes for CASSLAGGEKLFF. The chain combines TRBV6-5 with TRBJ1-4; D is unclear. The V end was cut by 5 bases, the J end by 7 bases, with 11 bases between. This CDR3 spans 13 amino acids. CDR1 and CDR2 (germline): MNHEY, SVGAGI.

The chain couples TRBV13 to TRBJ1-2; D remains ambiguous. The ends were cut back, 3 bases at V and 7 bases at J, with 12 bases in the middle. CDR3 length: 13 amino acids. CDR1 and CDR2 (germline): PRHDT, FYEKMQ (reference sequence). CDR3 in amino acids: CASSFGEDTGYTF. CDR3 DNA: TGTGCCAGCAGCTTTGGGGAAGATACTGGCTACACCTTC. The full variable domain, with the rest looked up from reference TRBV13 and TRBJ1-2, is AAGVIQSPRHLIKEKRETATLKCYPIPRHDTVYWYQQGPGQDPQFLISFYEKMQSDKGSIPDRFSAQQFSDYHSELNMSSLELGDSALYFCASSFGEDTGYTFGSGTRLTVV.

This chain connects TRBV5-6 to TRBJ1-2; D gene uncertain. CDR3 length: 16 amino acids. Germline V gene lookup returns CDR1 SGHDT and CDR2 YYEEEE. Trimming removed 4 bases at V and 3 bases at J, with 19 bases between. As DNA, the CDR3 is TGTGCCAGCAGCAAAAATACGGACCCCTCATACTATGGCTACACCTTC. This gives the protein CASSKNTDPSYYGYTF.

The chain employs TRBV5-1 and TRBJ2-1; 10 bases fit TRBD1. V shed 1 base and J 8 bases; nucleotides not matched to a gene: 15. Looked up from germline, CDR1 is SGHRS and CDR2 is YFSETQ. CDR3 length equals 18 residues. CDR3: CASSLSPGTGVSRDEQFF. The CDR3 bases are TGCGCCAGCAGCTTGTCGCCCGGGACAGGGGTTTCGCGCGATGAGCAGTTCTTC.

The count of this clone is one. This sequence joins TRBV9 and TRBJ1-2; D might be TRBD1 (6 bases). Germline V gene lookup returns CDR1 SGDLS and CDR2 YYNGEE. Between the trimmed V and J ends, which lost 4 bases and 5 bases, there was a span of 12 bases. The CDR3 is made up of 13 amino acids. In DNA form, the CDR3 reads TGTGCCAGCAGCTCGCACGGACAGTATGGCTACACCTTC. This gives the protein CASSSHGQYGYTF.

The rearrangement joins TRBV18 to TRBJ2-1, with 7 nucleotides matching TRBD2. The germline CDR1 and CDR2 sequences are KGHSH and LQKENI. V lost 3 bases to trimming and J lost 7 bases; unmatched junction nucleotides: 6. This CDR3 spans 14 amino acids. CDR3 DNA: TGTGCCAGCTCACCGACCCAGGGAGGGAATGAGCAGTTCTTC. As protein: CASSPTQGGNEQFF.

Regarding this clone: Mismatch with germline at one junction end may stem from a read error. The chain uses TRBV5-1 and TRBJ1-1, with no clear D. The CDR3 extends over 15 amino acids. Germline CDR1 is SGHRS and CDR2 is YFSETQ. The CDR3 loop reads CASSLAGNMNTEVFF. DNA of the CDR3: TGCGCCAGCAGCTTGGCGGGGAACATGAACACTGAAGTTTTCTTT. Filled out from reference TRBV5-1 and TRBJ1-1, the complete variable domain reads KAGVTQTPRYLIKTRGQQVTLSCSPISGHRSVSWYQQTPGQGLQFLFEYFSETQRNKGNFPGRFSGRQFSNSRSEMNVSTLELGDSALYLCASSLAGNMNTEVFFGQGTRLTVV.

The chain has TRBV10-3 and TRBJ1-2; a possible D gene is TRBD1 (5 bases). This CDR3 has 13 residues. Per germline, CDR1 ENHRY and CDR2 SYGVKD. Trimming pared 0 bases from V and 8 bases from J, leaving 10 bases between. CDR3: CAISESMAGGYTF. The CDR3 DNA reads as TGTGCCATCAGTGAGTCCATGGCAGGGGGCTACACCTTC.

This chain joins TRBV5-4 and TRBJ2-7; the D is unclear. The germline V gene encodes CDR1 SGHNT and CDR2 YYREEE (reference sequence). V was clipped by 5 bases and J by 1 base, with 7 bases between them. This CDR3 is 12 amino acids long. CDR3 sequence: CASSWDSYEQYF. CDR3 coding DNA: TGTGCCAGCAGTTGGGATTCCTACGAGCAGTACTTC.

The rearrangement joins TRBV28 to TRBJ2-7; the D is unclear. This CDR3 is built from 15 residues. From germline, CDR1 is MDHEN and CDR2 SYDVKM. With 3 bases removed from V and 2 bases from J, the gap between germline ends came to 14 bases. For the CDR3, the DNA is TGTGCCAGCAGTTTTTTGTCCAGGTTGGCCTACGAGCAGTACTTC. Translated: CASSFLSRLAYEQYF. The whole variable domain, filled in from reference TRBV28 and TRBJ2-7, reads DVKVTQSSRYLVKRTGEKVFLECVQDMDHENMFWYRQDPGLGLRLIYFSYDVKMKEKGDIPEGYSVSREKKERFSLILESASTNQTSMYLCASSFLSRLAYEQYFGPGTRLTVT.

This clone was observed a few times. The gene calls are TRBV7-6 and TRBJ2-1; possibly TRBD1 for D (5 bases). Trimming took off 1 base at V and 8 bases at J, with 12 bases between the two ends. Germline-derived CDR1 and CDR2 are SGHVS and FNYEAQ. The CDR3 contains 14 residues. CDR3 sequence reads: CASSLVTGRDEQFF. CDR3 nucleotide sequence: TGTGCCAGCAGCTTAGTTACAGGCAGGGATGAGCAGTTCTTC.

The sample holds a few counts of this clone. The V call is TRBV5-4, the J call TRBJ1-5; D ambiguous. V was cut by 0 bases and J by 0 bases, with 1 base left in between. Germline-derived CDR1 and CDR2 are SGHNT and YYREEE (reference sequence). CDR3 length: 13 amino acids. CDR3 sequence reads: CASSLGSNQPQHF. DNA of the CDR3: TGTGCCAGCAGCTTGGGTAGCAATCAGCCCCAGCATTTT. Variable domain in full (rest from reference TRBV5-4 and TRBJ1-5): ETGVTQSPTHLIKTRGQQVTLRCSSQSGHNTVSWYQQALGQGPQFIFQYYREEENGRGNFPPRFSGLQFPNYSSELNVNALELDDSALYLCASSLGSNQPQHFGDGTRLSIL.

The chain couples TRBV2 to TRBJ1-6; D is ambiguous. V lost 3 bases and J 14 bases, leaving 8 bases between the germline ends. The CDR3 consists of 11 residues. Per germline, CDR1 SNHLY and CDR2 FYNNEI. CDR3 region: CASSDGRTLHF. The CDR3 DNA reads TGTGCCAGCAGTGACGGGCGGACCCTCCACTTT.

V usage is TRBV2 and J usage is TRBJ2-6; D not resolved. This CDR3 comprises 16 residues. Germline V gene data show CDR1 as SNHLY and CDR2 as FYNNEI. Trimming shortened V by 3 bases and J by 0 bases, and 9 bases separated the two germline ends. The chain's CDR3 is CASSEVRFSGANVLTF. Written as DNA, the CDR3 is TGTGCCAGCAGTGAGGTCAGGTTCTCTGGGGCCAACGTCCTGACTTTC.

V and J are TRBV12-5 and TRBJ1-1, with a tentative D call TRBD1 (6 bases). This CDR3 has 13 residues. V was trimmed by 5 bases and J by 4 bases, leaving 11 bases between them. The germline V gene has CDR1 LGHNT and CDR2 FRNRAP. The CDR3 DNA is TGTGCTAGTGGTATGACAGGTGGCACTGAAGCTTTCTTT. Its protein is CASGMTGGTEAFF.